Listed here are 20 T cell receptor beta chains from one sample, sequenced in a study of naive and memory T cell subsets (TCRdb year 2017). Library preparation used UMI-ligation and nested PCR. The sequencer listed for this sample is Illumina MiSeq. An equimolar mix of two oligonucleotides covering both TRBC1 and TRBC2 was used as the beta constant-region primer. The raw public data were reprocessed by TCRdb itself: fastp quality trimming at Q25, MiXCR clonotype calling, in-frame beta chains only. Records with the same CDR3 protein are collapsed into one entry carrying the most frequent genes and DNA. The sample table records some 87,000 distinct CDR3 sequences; around 7% of these occur just once. The top ten clonotypes cover more than 1.5% of the sample. Specimen: central memory CD4+ T cells from blood. Read against the paper, the sample's cell subset or site label means: central memory, CD45RA- CD27+. These TCRs come from a human donor in good health.

This clonotype was counted ten times or more. The J gene is TRBJ1-1, the V gene TRBV7-2; 9 bases are shared with TRBD1. V was clipped by 3 bases and J by 5 bases; unmatched bases: 7. The CDR3 covers 15 residues. Germline CDR1 reads SGHTA; CDR2 reads FQGNSA. The CDR3 nucleotides are TGTGCCAGCAGCTTCAAAACAGGGGGCTATACTGAAGCTTTCTTT. This codes for CASSFKTGGYTEAFF.

V gene TRBV27 combines with J gene TRBJ2-4, with 8 bases identical to TRBD2. V gave up 6 bases and J gave up 1 base; unmatched junction bases: 11. The CDR3 contains 17 residues. Per germline, CDR1 MNHEY and CDR2 SMNVEV (reference sequence). In DNA form, the CDR3 reads TGTGCCAGCAGCCGGATCTACGGGGGGGCTGCCAAAAACATTCAGTACTTC. Encoded protein: CASSRIYGGAAKNIQYF.

This clonotype was seen a few times. V is TRBV20-1 and J is TRBJ2-1; 7 bases are a match to TRBD2. The CDR3 contains 15 residues. CDR1 is DFQATT and CDR2 is SNEGSKA in the germline V gene (reference sequence). With 5 bases clipped from V and 5 bases from J, the junction kept 12 bases outside the gene matches. CDR3 region: CSAPTGLVRDNEQFF. The CDR3 region has the DNA TGCAGTGCTCCGACCGGACTAGTTAGGGACAATGAGCAGTTCTTC.

This clonotype showed up many times. The chain recombines TRBV12-3 or TRBV12-4 with TRBJ2-6; the D is unclear. This CDR3 contains 16 residues. V lost 0 bases and J lost 2, with 8 bases in between. The CDR3 sequence is CASSLALGTGANVLTF. The CDR3 DNA sequence: TGTGCCAGCAGTTTAGCGCTAGGGACTGGGGCCAACGTCCTGACTTTC.

Many counts were recorded for this clonotype. The J gene is TRBJ1-5, the V gene TRBV28, with 8 bases identical to TRBD1. Germline V gives CDR1 MDHEN, CDR2 SYDVKM. This CDR3 is 14 amino acids long. The junction had 12 bases not matched to a gene; V was cut back by 8 bases and J by 9 bases. The CDR3 region is CASWDRRTIRPQHF. CDR3 nucleotide sequence: TGTGCCAGCTGGGACAGGCGCACAATCCGGCCCCAGCATTTT.

At least ten counts were recorded for this clonotype. The gene calls are TRBV29-1 and TRBJ2-3; D is unclear. The V gene's germline CDR1 is SQVTM and CDR2 ANQGSEA. Between the trimmed V and J ends, which lost 5 bases and 4 bases, there was a span of 13 bases. The CDR3 runs 13 residues. This CDR3 is CSVMRRPSDTQYF. The CDR3 DNA is TGCAGCGTTATGAGGAGACCATCAGATACGCAGTATTTT.

This clonotype was picked up many times. V is TRBV5-8 and J is TRBJ1-6; 8 positions match TRBD1. CDR1 and CDR2 (germline): SGHTS, YDEGEE. Trimming took 4 bases from V and 7 from J; bases not matched to a gene: 1. The CDR3 is 13 amino acids. DNA for the CDR3: TGTGCCAGCAGCCGACAGGGGAATTCACCCCTCCACTTT. It specifies CASSRQGNSPLHF.

This clonotype was observed at least ten times. The chain couples TRBV11-2 to TRBJ1-1; 7 bases line up with TRBD1. Per the germline V gene, CDR1 is SGHAT and CDR2 is FQNNGV. This CDR3 has 14 residues. V trimming: 2 bases; J trimming: 4 bases; junction bases outside the gene matches: 4. The DNA of the CDR3 is TGTGCCAGCAGCTTATTCTCAGGGGGCACTGAAGCTTTCTTT. Its protein product is CASSLFSGGTEAFF.

V gene TRBV7-9 combines with J gene TRBJ1-6; D unclear. V dropped 5 bases and J dropped 6 bases, with 11 bases sitting between them. Per germline, CDR1 SEHNR and CDR2 FQNEAQ (reference sequence). This CDR3 spans 14 amino acids. The CDR3: CASSLDTLNSPLHF. The CDR3 DNA reads TGTGCCAGCAGCCTCGACACCCTTAATTCACCCCTCCACTTT.

There are many counts of this clonotype. The chain employs TRBV20-1 and TRBJ1-1, with D perhaps matching TRBD1 (6 bases). Trimming shortened V by 2 bases and J by 1 base, and 8 bases separated the two germline ends. Germline CDR1 DFQATT, CDR2 SNEGSKA (reference sequence). This CDR3 is 13 amino acids long. The chain's CDR3 is CSARYRENTEAFF. CDR3 nucleotide sequence: TGCAGTGCTAGATACAGGGAGAACACTGAAGCTTTCTTT.

This clonotype has a single count. A read error may be the cause here, since a much bigger clone is one base away. The rearrangement uses TRBV4-2 and TRBJ2-1; D is undetermined. CDR3 length equals 12 residues. Germline V gene data show CDR1 as LGHNA and CDR2 as YNFKEQ. The CDR3 bases are TGTGCCAGCAGCCAACTATCCAATGAGCAGTCCTTC. It is translated as CASSQLSNEQSF.

The genes are TRBV30 and TRBJ2-6; 7 bases map to TRBD1. The germline V gene encodes CDR1 GTSNPN and CDR2 SVGIG (reference sequence). The V and J ends lost 1 base and 9 bases, in that order; junction bases with no gene match: 9. This CDR3 comprises 15 residues. CDR3: CAWSASWDSLNVLTF. DNA for the CDR3: TGTGCCTGGAGTGCCTCTTGGGACAGCCTCAACGTCCTGACTTTC.

This clonotype was observed many times. The chain carries TRBV5-1 and TRBJ2-1; 10 nucleotides align to TRBD2. V trimming: 5 bases; J trimming: 8 bases; junction bases outside the gene matches: 10. CDR1 SGHRS and CDR2 YFSETQ come from the germline V gene. CDR3 size: 15 residues. The CDR3, as DNA: TGCGCCAGCAGGACGGGAGCGGGAGGGTTAGATGAGCAGTTCTTC. Amino acid sequence: CASRTGAGGLDEQFF.

The sample holds many counts of this clonotype. The gene calls are TRBV24-1 and TRBJ2-3, with D possibly TRBD2 on 5 matching bases. The CDR3 runs 15 residues. CDR1 KGHDR and CDR2 SFDVKD come from the germline V gene. V shed 3 bases and J shed 7 bases, with 16 bases lying between them. The CDR3 coding sequence is TGTGCCACCAGTGATAGCTCAAGGGAGAGACATACGCAGTATTTT. Translation: CATSDSSRERHTQYF.

The V and J genes are TRBV10-3 and TRBJ2-7; D is unresolved. V was shortened by 6 bases and J by 5 bases, with 8 bases between the two germline ends. The germline CDR1 and CDR2 sequences are ENHRY and SYGVKD. This CDR3 comprises 11 residues. The CDR3 is CAISDLNEQYF. CDR3 nucleotide sequence: TGTGCCATCAGCGACCTCAACGAGCAGTACTTC.

This clonotype came up many times. The V gene is TRBV7-2, the J gene TRBJ1-5, with no clear D. CDR3 length equals 13 residues. With 7 bases removed from V and 9 bases from J, the gap between germline ends came to 16 bases. Germline-derived CDR1 and CDR2 are SGHTA and FQGNSA. CDR3 DNA sequence: TGTGCCAGCACCGCGTCCGGAAGCGGGCCCCAGCATTTT. This translates into CASTASGSGPQHF.

This clonotype rates as medium-sized (0.01 to 0.1%). V gene TRBV7-2 combines with J gene TRBJ1-5; the D gene is possibly TRBD1 (6 bases). V lost 1 base and J 0 bases, leaving 10 bases between the germline ends. The CDR3 length is 16 residues. Germline V gene data show CDR1 as SGHTA and CDR2 as FQGNSA. CDR3 nucleotide sequence: TGTGCCAGCAGCTTAGGGGGACAAAATAGCAATCAGCCCCAGCATTTT. Its translation is CASSLGGQNSNQPQHF.

In its sample, this clonotype was seen a few times. V is TRBV20-1 and J is TRBJ1-5, with D unclear. Trimming took 6 bases from V and 0 from J, leaving 6 bases between them. Per germline, CDR1 DFQATT and CDR2 SNEGSKA (reference sequence). The CDR3 extends over 12 amino acids. CDR3 nucleotide sequence: TGCAGTGCGGGAGATAGCAATCAGCCCCAGCATTTT. It is translated as CSAGDSNQPQHF.

The table lists this clonotype with many counts. The gene calls are TRBV7-2 and TRBJ1-6; D unresolved. CDR3 size: 15 residues. Germline loops: CDR1 SGHTA, CDR2 FQGNSA. Trimming took 4 bases from V and 7 from J, leaving 14 bases between them. Here the CDR3 reads CASSSGVQWNSPLHF. The DNA of the CDR3 is TGTGCCAGCAGCTCAGGCGTGCAGTGGAATTCACCCCTCCACTTT.

The table lists this clonotype with a few counts. The chain carries TRBV11-2 and TRBJ1-1; D unresolved. The CDR3 is 15 residues long. Trimming pared 8 bases from V and 13 bases from J, leaving 29 bases between. Germline CDR1 SGHAT, CDR2 FQNNGV. The CDR3 is CASSSALRGNSFVFF. CDR3 in DNA: TGTGCCAGCTCGTCGGCCCTCAGAGGAAACAGTTTTGTTTTCTTT.